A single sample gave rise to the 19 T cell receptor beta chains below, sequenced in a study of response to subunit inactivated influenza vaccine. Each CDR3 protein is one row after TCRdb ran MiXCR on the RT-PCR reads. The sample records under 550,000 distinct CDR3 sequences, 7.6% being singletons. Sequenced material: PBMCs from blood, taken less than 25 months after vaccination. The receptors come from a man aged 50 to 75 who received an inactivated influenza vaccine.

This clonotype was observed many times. This CDR3 reads CSASSGFQGHQPQHF. The CDR3 nucleotides are TGCAGTGCTAGCTCCGGCTTTCAAGGCCATCAGCCCCAGCATTTT. V is TRBV20-1 and J is TRBJ1-5; no reliable D call. V was trimmed by 3 bases and J by 5 bases, leaving 17 bases between them. The CDR3 has 15 residues. Germline CDR1 and CDR2: DFQATT and SNEGSKA (reference sequence).

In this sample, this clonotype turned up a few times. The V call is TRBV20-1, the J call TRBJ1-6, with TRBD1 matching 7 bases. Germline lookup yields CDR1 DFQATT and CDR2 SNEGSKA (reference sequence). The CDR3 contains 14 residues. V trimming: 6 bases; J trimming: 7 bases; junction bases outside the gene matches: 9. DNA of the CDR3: TGCAGTGCCACCGACAGGGAAGGGAATTCACCCCTCCACTTT. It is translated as CSATDREGNSPLHF.

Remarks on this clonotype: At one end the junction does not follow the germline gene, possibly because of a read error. CDR3 sequence: CASTLEGTQYF. The CDR3 bases are TGCGCCAGCACCTTGGAGGGCACGCAGTATTTT. V usage is TRBV5-1 and J usage is TRBJ2-3; possibly TRBD2 for D (6 bases). CDR1 SGHRS and CDR2 YFSETQ come from the germline V gene. This CDR3 comprises 11 residues.

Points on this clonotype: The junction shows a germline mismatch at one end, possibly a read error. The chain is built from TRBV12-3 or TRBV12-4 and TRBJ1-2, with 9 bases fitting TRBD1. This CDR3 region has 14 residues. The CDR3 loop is CASTRTGAHYGYSF. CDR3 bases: TGTGCCAGCACCCGGACAGGGGCACACTATGGCTACTCCTTC.

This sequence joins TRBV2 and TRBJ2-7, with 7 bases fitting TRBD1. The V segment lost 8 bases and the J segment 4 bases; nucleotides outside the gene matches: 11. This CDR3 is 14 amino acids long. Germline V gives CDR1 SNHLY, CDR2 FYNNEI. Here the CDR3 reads CASAREGASYEQYF. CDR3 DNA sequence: TGTGCCAGCGCTAGAGAGGGGGCGAGTTACGAGCAGTACTTC.

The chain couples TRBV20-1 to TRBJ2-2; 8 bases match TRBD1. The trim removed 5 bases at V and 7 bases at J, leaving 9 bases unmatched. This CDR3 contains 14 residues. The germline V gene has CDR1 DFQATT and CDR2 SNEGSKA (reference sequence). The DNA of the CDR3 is TGCAGTGCTTTCAGGCAGGGGGCTGGCGGGGAGCTGTTTTTT. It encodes CSAFRQGAGGELFF.

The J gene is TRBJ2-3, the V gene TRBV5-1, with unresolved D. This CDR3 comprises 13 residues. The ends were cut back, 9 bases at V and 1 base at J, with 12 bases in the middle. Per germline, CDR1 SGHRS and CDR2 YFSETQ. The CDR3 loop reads CATKVVGTDTQYF. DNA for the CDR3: TGCGCCACGAAGGTTGTCGGCACAGATACGCAGTATTTT.

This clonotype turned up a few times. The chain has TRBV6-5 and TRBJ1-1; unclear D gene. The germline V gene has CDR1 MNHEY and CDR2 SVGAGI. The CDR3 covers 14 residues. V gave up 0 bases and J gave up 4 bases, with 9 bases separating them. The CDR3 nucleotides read TGTGCCAGCAGTTACTCGTTGAGTGGCACTGAAGCTTTCTTT. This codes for CASSYSLSGTEAFF.

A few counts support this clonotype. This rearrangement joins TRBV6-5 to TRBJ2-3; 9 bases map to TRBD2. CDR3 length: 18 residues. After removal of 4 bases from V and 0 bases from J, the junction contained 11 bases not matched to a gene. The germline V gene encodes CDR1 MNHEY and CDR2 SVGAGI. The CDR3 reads CASSFRAKAGGSTDTQYF. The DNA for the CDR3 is TGTGCCAGCAGTTTTAGGGCCAAAGCGGGGGGAAGCACAGATACGCAGTATTTT.

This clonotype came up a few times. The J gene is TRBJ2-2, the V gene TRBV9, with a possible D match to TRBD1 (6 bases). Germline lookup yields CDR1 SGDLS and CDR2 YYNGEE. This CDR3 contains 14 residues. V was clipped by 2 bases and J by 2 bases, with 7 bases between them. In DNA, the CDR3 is TGTGCCAGCAGCGTCAGGGGAAACACCGGGGAGCTGTTTTTT. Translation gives CASSVRGNTGELFF. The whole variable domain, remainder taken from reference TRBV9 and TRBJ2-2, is DSGVTQTPKHLITATGQRVTLRCSPRSGDLSVYWYQQSLDQGLQFLIQYYNGEERAKGNILERFSAQQFPDLHSELNLSSLELGDSALYFCASSVRGNTGELFFGEGSRLTVL.

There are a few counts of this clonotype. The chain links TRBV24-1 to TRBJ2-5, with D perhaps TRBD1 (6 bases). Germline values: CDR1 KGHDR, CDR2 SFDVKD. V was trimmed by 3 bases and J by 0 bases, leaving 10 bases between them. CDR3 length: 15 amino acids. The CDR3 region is CATSDRTGYQETQYF. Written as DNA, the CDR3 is TGTGCCACCAGTGATCGCACAGGGTACCAAGAGACCCAGTACTTC.

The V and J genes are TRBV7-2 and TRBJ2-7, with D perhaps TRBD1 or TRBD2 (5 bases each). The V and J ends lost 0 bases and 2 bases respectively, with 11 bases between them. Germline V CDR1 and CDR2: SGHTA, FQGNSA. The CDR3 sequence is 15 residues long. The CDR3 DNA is TGTGCCAGCAGCTTAGCCCAGGGTAGCGCCTACGAGCAGTACTTC. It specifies CASSLAQGSAYEQYF.

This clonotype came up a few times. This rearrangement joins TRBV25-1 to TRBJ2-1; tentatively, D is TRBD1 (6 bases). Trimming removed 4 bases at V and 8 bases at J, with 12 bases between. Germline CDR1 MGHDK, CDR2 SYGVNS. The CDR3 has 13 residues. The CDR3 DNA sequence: TGTGCCAGCAGTGTGGGTGGGGGCGATGAGCAGTTCTTC. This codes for CASSVGGGDEQFF. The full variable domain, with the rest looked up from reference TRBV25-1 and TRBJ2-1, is EADIYQTPRYLVIGTGKKITLECSQTMGHDKMYWYQQDPGMELHLIHYSYGVNSTEKGDLSSESTVSRIRTEHFPLTLESARPSHTSQYLCASSVGGGDEQFFGPGTRLTVL.

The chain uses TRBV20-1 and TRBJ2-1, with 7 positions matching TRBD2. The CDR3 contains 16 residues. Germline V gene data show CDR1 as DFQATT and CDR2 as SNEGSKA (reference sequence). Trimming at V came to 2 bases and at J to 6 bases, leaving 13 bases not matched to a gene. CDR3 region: CSARLSGALGSNEQFF. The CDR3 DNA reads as TGCAGTGCTAGATTAAGCGGGGCCCTAGGTAGCAATGAGCAGTTCTTC.

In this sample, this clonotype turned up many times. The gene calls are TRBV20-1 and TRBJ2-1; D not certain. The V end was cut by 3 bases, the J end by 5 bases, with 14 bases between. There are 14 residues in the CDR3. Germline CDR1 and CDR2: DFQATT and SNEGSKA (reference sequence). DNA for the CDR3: TGCAGTGCTAGTTCTCTTCCATTCGACAATGAGCAGTTCTTC. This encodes CSASSLPFDNEQFF.

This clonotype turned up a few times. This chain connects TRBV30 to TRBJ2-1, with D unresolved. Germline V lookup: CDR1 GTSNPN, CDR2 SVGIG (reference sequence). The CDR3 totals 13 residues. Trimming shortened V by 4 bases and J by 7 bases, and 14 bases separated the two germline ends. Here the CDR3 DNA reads TGTGCCTGGACCCAAGGAAGAGCTAATGAGCAGTTCTTC. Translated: CAWTQGRANEQFF. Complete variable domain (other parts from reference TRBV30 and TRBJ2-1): SQTIHQWPATLVQPVGSPLSLECTVEGTSNPNLYWYRQAAGRGLQLLFYSVGIGQISSEVPQNLSASRPQDRQFILSSKKLLLSDSGFYLCAWTQGRANEQFFGPGTRLTVL.

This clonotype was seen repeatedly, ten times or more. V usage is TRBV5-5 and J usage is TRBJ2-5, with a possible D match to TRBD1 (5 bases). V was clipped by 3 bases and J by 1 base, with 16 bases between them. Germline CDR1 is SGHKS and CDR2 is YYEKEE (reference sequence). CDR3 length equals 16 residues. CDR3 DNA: TGTGCCAGCAGCTCCGCCTCAGGGAATGTCCAAGAGACCCAGTACTTC. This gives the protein CASSSASGNVQETQYF.

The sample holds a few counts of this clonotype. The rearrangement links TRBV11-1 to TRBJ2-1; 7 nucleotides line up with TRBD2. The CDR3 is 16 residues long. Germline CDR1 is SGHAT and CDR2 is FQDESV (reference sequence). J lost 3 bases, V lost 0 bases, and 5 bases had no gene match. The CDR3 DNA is TGTGCCAGCAGCTTAGCTTGGCTAGCGGACTACAATGAGCAGTTCTTC. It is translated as CASSLAWLADYNEQFF. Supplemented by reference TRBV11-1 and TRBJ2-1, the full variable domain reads EAEVAQSPRYKITEKSQAVAFWCDPISGHATLYWYRQILGQGPELLVQFQDESVVDDSQLPKDRFSAERLKGVDSTLKIQPAELGDSAMYLCASSLAWLADYNEQFFGPGTRLTVL.

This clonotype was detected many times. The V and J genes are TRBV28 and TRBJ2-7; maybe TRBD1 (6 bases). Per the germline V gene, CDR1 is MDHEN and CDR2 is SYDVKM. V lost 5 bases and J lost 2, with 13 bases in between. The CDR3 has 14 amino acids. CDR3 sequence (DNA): TGTGCCAGCAGTGGCTCGGACAGACCCTACGAGCAGTACTTC. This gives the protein CASSGSDRPYEQYF.